Below, 16 T cell receptor beta chains from the same sample are listed, as sequenced in a study of T cell responses to AZD1222 COVID-19 vaccine. Repertoires were generated with immunoSEQ multiplex PCR, while TCRdb's copy carries only in-frame clones and drops some. The data hold 95,000 to 150,000 clones, with roughly 90% observed a single time. The sequencing here drew on peripheral blood, taken on day 0 of AZD1222 vaccination. All receptors derive from an adult in good health.

This clone came up a few times. The chain joins TRBV9 to TRBJ1-3; possible D gene TRBD1, 6 bases. Germline V lookup: CDR1 SGDLS, CDR2 YYNGEE. The CDR3 loop spans 15 amino acids. The V and J ends lost 3 bases and 9 bases respectively, with 19 bases between them. The CDR3: CASSGTGNSPGTIYF. The DNA for the CDR3 is TGTGCCAGCAGCGGTACAGGGAACTCCCCGGGCACCATATATTTT.

V gene TRBV2 combines with J gene TRBJ1-6, with D maybe TRBD1 (5 bases). The CDR3 covers 12 residues. CDR1 is SNHLY, CDR2 FYNNEI, per germline. Trimming took off 6 bases at V and 14 bases at J, with 14 bases between the two ends. In DNA form, the CDR3 reads TGTGCCAGCAGACTTACAGGAGCCACCCTCCACTTT. Translated, it gives CASRLTGATLHF.

A single count supports this clone. A junction boundary mismatches the germline segment, possibly from a read error. This chain uses TRBV5-1 with TRBJ1-1; D is possibly TRBD1 (6 bases). From germline, CDR1 is SGHRS and CDR2 YFSETQ. The CDR3 has 14 residues. CDR3 sequence reads: CASSLAGDRAEAFF. CDR3 DNA sequence: TGCGCTAGCAGCTTGGCAGGGGATCGGGCTGAAGCTTTCTTT.

Worth noting for this clone: This sample includes further DNA sequences coding for the same CDR3. V usage is TRBV5-1 and J usage is TRBJ2-7, with 9 bases identical to TRBD1. Trimming cost V 1 base and J 3 bases; bases outside gene matches: 2. This CDR3 region has 14 residues. CDR1 and CDR2 from the germline V gene are SGHRS and YFSETQ. The CDR3 sequence: CASSLTGGNYEQYF. CDR3 in DNA: TGCGCCAGCAGCTTGACAGGGGGCAACTACGAGCAGTACTTC.

This sequence joins TRBV6-5 and TRBJ2-7; 7 bases line up with TRBD1. Per the germline V gene, CDR1 is MNHEY and CDR2 is SVGAGI. Trimming cost V 4 bases and J 4 bases; bases outside gene matches: 4. The CDR3 is 13 amino acids. This CDR3 is CASSLNRGYEQYF. The CDR3 nucleotides read TGTGCCAGCAGTTTAAACAGGGGATACGAGCAGTACTTC.

This chain links TRBV19 with TRBJ2-7; TRBD1 agrees at 8 bases. Germline values: CDR1 LNHDA, CDR2 SQIVND (reference sequence). This CDR3 is built from 12 residues. Trimming cost V 7 bases and J 5 bases; bases outside gene matches: 4. CDR3 nucleotide sequence: TGTGCCAGTAAGACAGGGGTTAACGAGCAGTACTTC. This gives the protein CASKTGVNEQYF.

The chain couples TRBV6-4 to TRBJ2-1, with TRBD1 identical over 9 bases. CDR1 MRHNA and CDR2 SNTAGT come from the germline V gene. Trimming cost V 3 bases and J 4 bases; bases outside gene matches: 7. The CDR3 sequence is 16 residues long. In DNA, the CDR3 is TGTGCCAGCAGTGAAAAAACCGGGACAGGGTACAATGAGCAGTTCTTC. Its protein product is CASSEKTGTGYNEQFF.

V and J are TRBV28 and TRBJ1-5, with 9 bases identical to TRBD1. This CDR3 contains 15 residues. From germline, CDR1 is MDHEN and CDR2 SYDVKM. The V and J ends lost 5 bases and 7 bases, in that order; junction bases with no gene match: 9. Here the CDR3 reads CASSLIDRGGQPQHF. CDR3 coding DNA: TGTGCCAGCAGTCTGATTGACAGGGGGGGGCAGCCCCAGCATTTT.

The chain joins TRBV27 to TRBJ2-7; possible D gene TRBD1, 5 bases. The CDR3 is 13 residues long. Germline CDR1 and CDR2: MNHEY and SMNVEV (reference sequence). Trimming shortened V by 8 bases and J by 3 bases, and 14 bases separated the two germline ends. The CDR3 coding sequence is TGTGCCAGCGCTATTGGACACCTCTACGAGCAGTACTTC. Translated: CASAIGHLYEQYF.

This clone appeared once. The chain recombines TRBV12-5 with TRBJ1-3; no definite D call. The CDR3 runs to 17 residues. Germline V gives CDR1 LGHNT, CDR2 FRNRAP. The V and J ends lost 1 base and 0 bases respectively, with 13 bases between them. CDR3 sequence reads: CASGLDTLSSSGNTIYF. CDR3 bases: TGTGCTAGTGGTTTGGACACACTGAGTTCCTCTGGAAACACCATATATTTT. The whole variable domain, remainder taken from reference TRBV12-5 and TRBJ1-3, is DARVTQTPRHKVTEMGQEVTMRCQPILGHNTVFWYRQTMMQGLELLAYFRNRAPLDDSGMPKDRFSAEMPDATLATLKIQPSEPRDSAVYFCASGLDTLSSSGNTIYFGEGSWLTVV.

This clone was recorded once. CDR3 DNA: TGTGCCAGCACCAGGGACCCTGGAGGTAGCTCTGGGGCCAACGTCCTGACTTTC. It encodes CASTRDPGGSSGANVLTF. The rearrangement joins TRBV6-4 to TRBJ2-6, with D possibly being TRBD1 or TRBD2 (5 bases each). Germline V gene data show CDR1 as MRHNA and CDR2 as SNTAGT. This CDR3 spans 18 amino acids. The V end was cut by 7 bases, the J end by 0 bases, with 19 bases between.

The chain links TRBV12-3 or TRBV12-4 to TRBJ2-1; D is undetermined. The CDR3 has 11 amino acids. The V gene lost 6 bases and the J gene lost 9 bases, with 9 bases spanning the gap. The CDR3 DNA follows: TGTGCCAGCAGGGGTAGAGGTGAGCAGTTCTTC. The encoded protein is CASRGRGEQFF.

The CDR3 DNA reads as TGTGCCAGCAGTTTGGTAGCGGGAGGGCCGACGGATGAGCAGTTCTTC. This gives the protein CASSLVAGGPTDEQFF. The rearrangement links TRBV6-4 to TRBJ2-1; 11 positions agree with TRBD2. The CDR3 loop spans 16 amino acids. Looked up from germline, CDR1 is MRHNA and CDR2 is SNTAGT. Trimming cost V 5 bases and J 8 bases; bases outside gene matches: 11.

The genes are TRBV18 and TRBJ1-1; D unclear. The CDR3 sequence is 11 residues long. V gave up 6 bases and J gave up 7 bases, with 9 bases separating them. Germline CDR1 KGHSH, CDR2 LQKENI. The CDR3 nucleotides read TGTGCCAGCTCGGATCGAAGTGAAGCTTTCTTT. Amino acid sequence: CASSDRSEAFF.

This clone was detected only once. The chain uses TRBV28 and TRBJ1-1; 7 bases are a match to TRBD1. In germline, CDR1 is MDHEN, CDR2 SYDVKM. This CDR3 region has 13 residues. V was pared by 6 bases and J by 3 bases, with 4 bases of the junction left unmatched. Here the CDR3 reads CASRETGYTEAFF. The CDR3 bases are TGTGCCAGCAGAGAGACAGGGTACACTGAAGCTTTCTTT.

The sample holds one count of this clone. The chain couples TRBV5-1 to TRBJ2-7; possibly TRBD1 for D (6 bases). Between the trimmed V and J ends, which lost 4 bases and 0 bases, there was a span of 14 bases. The CDR3 is made up of 15 amino acids. CDR1 and CDR2 from the germline V gene are SGHRS and YFSETQ. The CDR3 DNA reads as TGCGCCAGCAGCCTGGACGGGACAAGCTCCTACGAGCAGTACTTC. This encodes CASSLDGTSSYEQYF.